This record looks at one T cell receptor beta chain sequence and its context. What it recognizes is unknown. A junction boundary mismatches the germline segment, possibly from a read error. This specimen comes from a study of regulatory T cells in long-lasting Graves disease. On the study more broadly: For a period under 3 months, newly diagnosed Graves' patients had taken antithyroid drugs. Overall study results and limits: Persistent disease was associated with favored TRBV28 usage and with favored use of TRBJ1-2 and TRBJ2-5.

Germline V lookup: CDR1 SGHVS, CDR2 FNYEAQ. The CDR3 is 16 amino acids. Regarding time point: newly diagnosed GD, antithyroid drugs for less than 3 months. Isolated PBMC RNA provided the starting material for the TCR library. Construction of TCR beta libraries relied on iRepertoire HTBI primers and on Arm-PCR targeting CDR3 regions. Original data processing: Samples revealed 50 to 75 TRBV and 14 TRBJ segments. MiXCR, applied by TCRdb to the multiplex PCR reads, yields one record per CDR3 protein. The V and J calls here are based on TCRdb, not the publication. The top ten hold 10% to 15% of the sample, which has more than 400,000 distinct CDR3 sequences, 15% to 20% seen once. This same sample was also part of a study on T cells in Graves' hyperthyroidism and ophthalmopathy. This second study says: Hyperthyroidism had been newly diagnosed in patients aged 18 to 65, and its duration was under 2 months.

This chain joins TRBV7-6 and TRBJ2-7, with TRBD2 matching over 12 bases. The clonotype originates from a man in his forties or fifties with Graves disease. The sequencing here drew on peripheral blood mononuclear cells (PBMCs), taken at new diagnosis, from a patient treated with antithyroid drugs. The CDR3 region has the DNA TGTGCCAGCAGCCCGCTAGCGGGAGGGATCTCCCACGAGCAGTACTTC. Translated, it gives CASSPLAGGISHEQYF.